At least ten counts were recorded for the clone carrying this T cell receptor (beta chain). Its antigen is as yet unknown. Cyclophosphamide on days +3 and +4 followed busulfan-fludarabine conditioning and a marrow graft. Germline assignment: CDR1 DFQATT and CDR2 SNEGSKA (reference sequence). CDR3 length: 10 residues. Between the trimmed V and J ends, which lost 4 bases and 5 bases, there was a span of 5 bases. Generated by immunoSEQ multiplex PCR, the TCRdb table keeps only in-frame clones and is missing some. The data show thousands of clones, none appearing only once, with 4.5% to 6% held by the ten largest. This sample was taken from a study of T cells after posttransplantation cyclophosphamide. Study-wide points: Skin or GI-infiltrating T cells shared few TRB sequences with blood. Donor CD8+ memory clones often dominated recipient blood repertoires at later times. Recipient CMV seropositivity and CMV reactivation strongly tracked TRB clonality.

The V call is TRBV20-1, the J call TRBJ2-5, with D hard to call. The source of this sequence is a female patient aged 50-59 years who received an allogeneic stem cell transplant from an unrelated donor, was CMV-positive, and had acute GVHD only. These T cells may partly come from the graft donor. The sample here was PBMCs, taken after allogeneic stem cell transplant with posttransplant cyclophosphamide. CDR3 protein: CSATSETQYF. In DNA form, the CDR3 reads TGCAGTGCTACAAGCGAGACCCAGTACTTC.